Below are 27 T cell receptor beta chains sequenced from a single sample in a study of blood T cell repertoires in COVID-19. The repertoire was sequenced with immunoSEQ multiplex PCR; TCRdb's copy has only in-frame clones and lacks some. The sample holds over 350,000 clones; around nine tenths are singletons and the top ten take 1.5% to 2%. Material for sequencing was PBMCs or T cells enriched from blood (not recorded which). These receptors originate from a woman younger than 30 with acute COVID-19.

J is TRBJ1-5 and V is TRBV15; 10 nucleotides agree with TRBD1. This CDR3 spans 16 amino acids. Germline V gene sequence: CDR1 LNHNV, CDR2 YYDKDF (reference sequence). The V and J ends lost 3 bases and 6 bases, in that order; junction bases with no gene match: 8. Here the CDR3 DNA reads TGTGCCACCAGCAGTCCTCGGGACAGGGGTTCTCAGCCCCAGCATTTT. Protein product: CATSSPRDRGSQPQHF.

This chain connects TRBV7-9 to TRBJ2-1, with 13 bases identical to TRBD2. The CDR3 extends over 15 amino acids. Per the germline V gene, CDR1 is SEHNR and CDR2 is FQNEAQ (reference sequence). V was pared by 5 bases and J by 7 bases, with 5 bases of the junction left unmatched. The CDR3 loop reads CASSPRTSGRNEQFF. The CDR3 region has the DNA TGTGCCAGCAGCCCCCGGACTAGCGGGAGAAATGAGCAGTTCTTC.

The chain has TRBV29-1 and TRBJ1-2; D not resolved. Germline V gene data show CDR1 as SQVTM and CDR2 as ANQGSEA. Trimming took 0 bases from V and 10 from J, leaving 15 bases between them. The CDR3 is 13 residues long. In DNA form, the CDR3 reads TGCAGCGTTGAAGAGGCGGCATGGAGGGTCTACACCTTC. Protein product: CSVEEAAWRVYTF.

V gene TRBV28 combines with J gene TRBJ2-5; tentatively, D is TRBD2 (5 bases). V lost 8 bases to trimming and J lost 5 bases, with 12 bases between them. CDR1 and CDR2 (germline): MDHEN, SYDVKM. The CDR3 extends over 12 amino acids. The CDR3 is CASGSLGETQYF. The CDR3 DNA sequence: TGTGCCAGCGGGAGTCTGGGGGAGACCCAGTACTTC.

In DNA, the CDR3 is TGCGCCAGCAGCCCCATCTGGGCTACTAGCTCTGGGGCCAACGTCCTGACTTTC. It translates to CASSPIWATSSGANVLTF. This chain links TRBV4-1 with TRBJ2-6, with TRBD2 as a possible D gene (5 bases). Germline loops: CDR1 MGHRA, CDR2 YSYEKL. V lost 4 bases and J 0 bases, leaving 16 bases between the germline ends. CDR3 length: 18 residues.

J is TRBJ2-1 and V is TRBV19; TRBD1 is a possible D gene (5 bases). The CDR3 consists of 14 residues. Germline CDR1 and CDR2: LNHDA and SQIVND (reference sequence). Deletions cut 3 bases from V and 4 bases from J, with 10 bases between. In DNA form, the CDR3 reads TGTGCCAGTAGTATTGGGGCAGATTACAATGAGCAGTTCTTC. Translation gives CASSIGADYNEQFF. Drawing the rest from reference TRBV19 and TRBJ2-1, the complete variable domain is DGGITQSPKYLFRKEGQNVTLSCEQNLNHDAMYWYRQDPGQGLRLIYYSQIVNDFQKGDIAEGYSVSREKKESFPLTVTSAQKNPTAFYLCASSIGADYNEQFFGPGTRLTVL.

The V gene is TRBV28, the J gene TRBJ1-6; D unresolved. CDR1 and CDR2 (germline): MDHEN, SYDVKM. This CDR3 contains 13 residues. CDR3 sequence (DNA): TGTGGATACCGGGGCTCCTATAATTCACCCCTCCACTTT. Its protein is CGYRGSYNSPLHF.

This clone was observed a handful of times. The V and J genes are TRBV30 and TRBJ1-2; no clear D. This CDR3 spans 15 amino acids. The V end was cut by 1 base, the J end by 1 base, with 13 bases between. CDR1 GTSNPN and CDR2 SVGIG come from the germline V gene (reference sequence). CDR3 region: CAWSGGSANNYGYTF. Written as DNA, the CDR3 is TGTGCCTGGAGTGGCGGGAGCGCAAATAACTATGGCTACACCTTC. Full variable domain (rest looked up from reference TRBV30 and TRBJ1-2): SQTIHQWPATLVQPVGSPLSLECTVEGTSNPNLYWYRQAAGRGLQLLFYSVGIGQISSEVPQNLSASRPQDRQFILSSKKLLLSDSGFYLCAWSGGSANNYGYTFGSGTRLTVV.

This clone came up once. The V gene is TRBV3-1 (or the pseudogene TRBV3-2), the J gene TRBJ2-5, with D maybe TRBD1 (5 bases). The CDR3 is 16 amino acids. Looked up from germline, CDR1 is LGHDT and CDR2 is YNNKEL (reference sequence). V was pared by 0 bases and J by 2 bases, with 13 bases between. The CDR3 spells CASSQEGQVYQETQYF. As DNA, the CDR3 is TGTGCCAGCAGCCAAGAGGGGCAGGTATATCAAGAGACCCAGTACTTC.

The chain is built from TRBV6-5 and TRBJ1-1; 9 bases match TRBD1. The length of the CDR3 is 14 residues. The germline V gene has CDR1 MNHEY and CDR2 SVGAGI. The ends lost 9 bases at V and 5 bases at J; junction bases unmatched: 10. CDR3 amino acids: CASTEQGARTEAFF. The CDR3 coding sequence is TGTGCCAGTACAGAACAGGGGGCAAGGACTGAAGCTTTCTTT.

The CDR3 region has the DNA TGTGCCAGCAGCTTAACCGCTAGCGGGAGCCCTAGAAATGAGCAGTTCTTC. Translating it yields CASSLTASGSPRNEQFF. The chain is built from TRBV11-2 and TRBJ2-1; 10 bases fit TRBD2. The CDR3 length is 17 residues. J lost 7 bases, V lost 2 bases, and 11 bases had no gene match. Germline V lookup: CDR1 SGHAT, CDR2 FQNNGV.

J is TRBJ2-5 and V is TRBV19, with 12 bases that match TRBD2. The J segment lost 5 bases and the V segment lost 0 bases, leaving 4 bases of the junction unmatched. CDR1 is LNHDA, CDR2 SQIVND, per germline (reference sequence). CDR3 size: 16 residues. Here the CDR3 DNA reads TGTGCCAGTAGTATAGATCTAGCGGGAGGGCTCGAGACCCAGTACTTC. Translated: CASSIDLAGGLETQYF. Together with reference TRBV19 and TRBJ2-5, the CDR3 gives the full variable domain: DGGITQSPKYLFRKEGQNVTLSCEQNLNHDAMYWYRQDPGQGLRLIYYSQIVNDFQKGDIAEGYSVSREKKESFPLTVTSAQKNPTAFYLCASSIDLAGGLETQYFGPGTRLLVL.

This clone was seen once. The chain joins TRBV6-4 to TRBJ2-3; the match to TRBD2 covers 9 bases. In germline, CDR1 is MRHNA, CDR2 SNTAGT. The CDR3 is 16 amino acids. V lost 3 bases and J lost 2; bases outside the gene matches: 6. The CDR3 sequence: CASSEEAGGTTDTQYF. CDR3 bases: TGTGCCAGCAGTGAAGAGGCGGGGGGGACCACAGATACGCAGTATTTT.

V and J are TRBV15 and TRBJ1-1; D might be TRBD1 (5 bases). Trimming pared 5 bases from V and 4 bases from J, leaving 14 bases between. This CDR3 spans 14 amino acids. Germline CDR1 reads LNHNV; CDR2 reads YYDKDF (reference sequence). CDR3 nucleotide sequence: TGTGCCACCAGCGGAGGGGTCTGGAGCACTGAAGCTTTCTTT. This codes for CATSGGVWSTEAFF.

The gene calls are TRBV19 and TRBJ1-3; no firm D call. This CDR3 is 13 amino acids long. V lost 5 bases to trimming and J lost 0 bases, with 5 bases between them. The germline gives CDR1 LNHDA, CDR2 SQIVND (reference sequence). The CDR3 DNA is TGTGCCAGTAGTCAGAACTCTGGAAACACCATATATTTT. Encoded protein: CASSQNSGNTIYF.

The gene calls are TRBV11-3 and TRBJ1-6; D not certain. The CDR3 is 13 residues long. The V and J ends lost 0 bases and 10 bases respectively, with 7 bases between them. The germline V gene encodes CDR1 SGHNT and CDR2 YENEEA. The CDR3 DNA reads TGTGCCAGCAGCTTAGATCTGTTGTCACCCCTCCACTTT. This codes for CASSLDLLSPLHF. Full variable domain (remainder filled in from reference TRBV11-3 and TRBJ1-6): EAGVVQSPRYKIIEKKQPVAFWCNPISGHNTLYWYLQNLGQGPELLIRYENEEAVDDSQLPKDRFSAERLKGVDSTLKIQPAELGDSAVYLCASSLDLLSPLHFGNGTRLTVT.

This chain connects TRBV4-1 to TRBJ1-2, with TRBD1 identical over 7 bases. The length of the CDR3 is 15 residues. The V gene end was trimmed by 2 bases and the J gene end by 3 bases; junction bases not matched to a gene: 6. Germline V gene data show CDR1 as MGHRA and CDR2 as YSYEKL. CDR3 sequence (DNA): TGCGCCAGCAGCCAACCCCGGACAGGAGACTATGGCTACACCTTC. It specifies CASSQPRTGDYGYTF.

This clone was seen just once. The V gene is TRBV27, the J gene TRBJ2-1; 11 bases match TRBD2. Germline V gene data show CDR1 as MNHEY and CDR2 as SMNVEV (reference sequence). V was pared by 6 bases and J by 7 bases, with 23 bases of the junction left unmatched. The CDR3 covers 20 residues. CDR3 sequence: CASRPGRGRGSGRGLNEQFF. The CDR3, as DNA: TGTGCCAGCAGGCCTGGCCGGGGGCGAGGTAGCGGGAGGGGGTTGAATGAGCAGTTCTTC.

Only one count was recorded for this clone. CDR3 sequence reads: CASSLGTGNSPLHF. The DNA for the CDR3 is TGCGCCAGCAGCTTGGGGACAGGGAATTCACCCCTCCACTTT. The chain uses TRBV5-1 and TRBJ1-6; TRBD1 matches at 8 bases. This CDR3 spans 14 amino acids. Unmatched junction bases numbered 0, after V lost 0 bases and J lost 7 bases. CDR1 and CDR2 from the germline V gene are SGHRS and YFSETQ.

The chain employs TRBV3-1 (or the pseudogene TRBV3-2) and TRBJ1-6, with a tentative D call TRBD1 (5 bases). Trimming shortened V by 2 bases and J by 10 bases, and 18 bases separated the two germline ends. This CDR3 is 16 amino acids long. CDR1 and CDR2 from the germline V gene are LGHDT and YNNKEL (reference sequence). The chain's CDR3 is CASSQRGRSSRSPLHF. The DNA for the CDR3 is TGTGCCAGCAGCCAAAGGGGTAGGAGTAGTAGATCACCCCTCCACTTT.

This clone has a handful of counts. The chain employs TRBV29-1 and TRBJ1-2; D perhaps matches TRBD1 (5 bases). The germline V gene has CDR1 SQVTM and CDR2 ANQGSEA. The CDR3 is 13 residues long. V was trimmed by 4 bases and J by 4 bases, leaving 13 bases between them. For the CDR3, the DNA is TGCAGCGTTGCCATGACAGCAATCTATGGCTACACCTTC. Amino acids: CSVAMTAIYGYTF.

J is TRBJ1-1 and V is TRBV28; possibly TRBD1 for D (6 bases). Germline V lookup: CDR1 MDHEN, CDR2 SYDVKM. This CDR3 has 12 amino acids. Trimming took off 4 bases at V and 3 bases at J, with 6 bases between the two ends. The DNA for the CDR3 is TGTGCCAGCAGTTCAGGGGACACTGAAGCTTTCTTT. This encodes CASSSGDTEAFF.

This rearrangement joins TRBV3-1 (or the pseudogene TRBV3-2) to TRBJ1-6; D not resolved. Germline V gene lookup returns CDR1 LGHDT and CDR2 YNNKEL (reference sequence). V lost 2 bases to trimming and J lost 7 bases, with 15 bases between them. This CDR3 region has 16 residues. CDR3 bases: TGTGCCAGCAGCCAAATCGCGGGGTTGTTCAATTCACCCCTCCACTTT. Translating gives CASSQIAGLFNSPLHF.

This chain joins TRBV3-1 (or the pseudogene TRBV3-2) and TRBJ2-1; tentative D call: TRBD2 (6 bases). The ends were cut back, 4 bases at V and 4 bases at J, with 17 bases in the middle. Per the germline V gene, CDR1 is LGHDT and CDR2 is YNNKEL (reference sequence). The CDR3 extends over 16 amino acids. DNA for the CDR3: TGTGCCAGCAGCCCCAGATCTAGCGTTCGGTACAATGAGCAGTTCTTC. Protein sequence: CASSPRSSVRYNEQFF.

The CDR3 DNA follows: TGCAGCGTTGGAGTGGGGACAGGGGTACACGAGCAGTACTTC. Protein sequence: CSVGVGTGVHEQYF. This chain connects TRBV29-1 to TRBJ2-7; 10 positions agree with TRBD1. The CDR3 length is 14 residues. The germline V gene encodes CDR1 SQVTM and CDR2 ANQGSEA. J lost 5 bases, V lost 4 bases, and 8 bases had no gene match.

The chain employs TRBV21-1 and TRBJ2-7; the DNA was not used to check the table's D call, TRBD2. TRBV21-1 is marked as a pseudogene. This CDR3 comprises 12 residues. CDR3: CASSKRRDEQYF. The CDR3, as DNA: TGTGCCAGCAGCAAACGGCGGGACGAGCAGTACTTC.

V gene TRBV5-1 combines with J gene TRBJ2-7, with TRBD2 identical over 14 bases. Germline assignment: CDR1 SGHRS and CDR2 YFSETQ. V was clipped by 3 bases and J by 0 bases; unmatched bases: 5. The CDR3 contains 17 residues. The CDR3 coding sequence is TGCGCCAGCAGCTCACCGGGACTAGCGGGAGTCTCCTACGAGCAGTACTTC. Protein sequence: CASSSPGLAGVSYEQYF. The full variable domain, in which reference TRBV5-1 and TRBJ2-7 provide the parts outside the CDR3, is KAGVTQTPRYLIKTRGQQVTLSCSPISGHRSVSWYQQTPGQGLQFLFEYFSETQRNKGNFPGRFSGRQFSNSRSEMNVSTLELGDSALYLCASSSPGLAGVSYEQYFGPGTRLTVT.